This T cell receptor beta chain originates from a study of identical twins. Template switching supplied a universal primer site; unique molecular identifiers were carried on the cDNA. TCRdb ran MiXCR on the 5' RACE reads and lists one entry per CDR3 protein. The sample has roughly 250,000 distinct CDR3 sequences; 6% to 8% are singletons. This CDR3 has 17 amino acids. CDR1 is MDHEN, CDR2 SYDVKM, per germline. After removal of 4 bases from V and 4 bases from J, the junction contained 13 bases not matched to a gene. In the case of this clonotype: The antigen is undetermined.

Study results and caveats: High-abundance cord blood beta clonotypes had fewer insertions; memory repertoires showed none.

The same sample was also studied in work on yellow fever vaccine responses in identical twins. That investigation notes: Vaccine T cell responses of twins reportedly seemed partly convergent and partly personalized.

This TCR derives from a woman under 30 in good health. The rearrangement links TRBV28 to TRBJ2-3, with 8 nucleotides matching TRBD2. Sequencing input: CD8+ T cells sorted from blood. As DNA, the CDR3 is TGTGCCAGCAGTTCCCCCCCTGTAGCGGGACCTTCAGATACGCAGTATTTT. This sequence encodes CASSSPPVAGPSDTQYF.